These 32 T cell receptor beta chains originate from one sample sequenced in a study of shared clonotypes between healthy human individuals (dated by TCRdb to about 2020). Library method: the immunoSEQ multiplex PCR assay. TCRdb took over this immuneACCESS table, retaining in-frame rearrangements with V and J assigned. Such tables are incomplete; in checked studies, under half of the missing clones stem from an unresolved V gene, and the remainder is unexplained. The sample has roughly 2.1 million clones on record, 85% to 95% of them singletons. The top ten hold roughly 1.7% of the sample. CD8 naive samples consisted of CD45RO-negative cells that were positively selected for CCR7, yielding a CD45RA+CCR7+ population without TemRA cells. What was sequenced was naive CD8+ T cells from PBMCs. This specimen's cell subset or site label, interpreted: CD45RA+CCR7+. These receptors were collected from a man between 18 and 29 years old in good health. Some clones in this sample may be carry-over from other donors' samples.

This chain connects TRBV7-9 to TRBJ2-3; TRBD2 matches at 8 bases. The junction had 5 bases not matched to a gene; V was cut back by 1 base and J by 2 bases. CDR1 SEHNR and CDR2 FQNEAQ come from the germline V gene (reference sequence). The CDR3 has 16 amino acids. The CDR3 region has the DNA TGTGCCAGCAGCTTAGGGACGGGAGGGACCACAGATACGCAGTATTTT. This sequence encodes CASSLGTGGTTDTQYF.

CDR3 amino acids: CASSVLNEQFF. The CDR3 DNA reads TGTGCCAGCAGCGTACTCAATGAGCAGTTCTTC. The rearrangement links TRBV7-9 to TRBJ2-1; unclear D gene. This CDR3 has 11 amino acids. Trimming pared 5 bases from V and 6 bases from J, leaving 5 bases between. Germline assignment: CDR1 SEHNR and CDR2 FQNEAQ (reference sequence).

This chain connects TRBV29-1 to TRBJ1-2, with D unresolved. Germline CDR1 SQVTM, CDR2 ANQGSEA. The length of the CDR3 is 12 residues. V was clipped by 0 bases and J by 5 bases, with 7 bases between them. The DNA of the CDR3 is TGCAGCGTTGAAGACAGTTGGTATGGCTACACCTTC. Protein product: CSVEDSWYGYTF.

The V gene is TRBV19, the J gene TRBJ2-1, with D uncertain. The V and J ends lost 5 bases and 2 bases respectively, with 10 bases between them. Germline V lookup: CDR1 LNHDA, CDR2 SQIVND (reference sequence). The CDR3 sequence is 14 residues long. This chain's CDR3 is CASSHKGAYNEQFF. Written as DNA, the CDR3 is TGTGCCAGTAGTCATAAGGGTGCCTACAATGAGCAGTTCTTC.

Note on this clone: The sample carries other DNA sequences with the same CDR3. The V call is TRBV7-9, the J call TRBJ1-2, with D unresolved. Trimming took 1 base from V and 5 from J, leaving 8 bases between them. The CDR3 loop spans 13 amino acids. CDR1 SEHNR and CDR2 FQNEAQ come from the germline V gene (reference sequence). The chain's CDR3 is CASSLGQDYGYTF. The CDR3 DNA follows: TGTGCCAGCAGCTTAGGCCAGGATTATGGCTACACCTTC.

The CDR3 bases are TGTGCCAGCAGCTTATTTCCGGGAGGGCCGGCCGGGGAGCTGTTTTTT. Protein sequence: CASSLFPGGPAGELFF. This chain joins TRBV11-3 and TRBJ2-2, with 8 positions matching TRBD2. J gave up 6 bases and V 2 bases, and 8 bases lay outside the gene matches. The germline gives CDR1 SGHNT, CDR2 YENEEA. CDR3 size: 16 residues. Using reference TRBV11-3 and TRBJ2-2 for the parts outside the CDR3, the full variable domain is EAGVVQSPRYKIIEKKQPVAFWCNPISGHNTLYWYLQNLGQGPELLIRYENEEAVDDSQLPKDRFSAERLKGVDSTLKIQPAELGDSAVYLCASSLFPGGPAGELFFGEGSRLTVL.

The J gene is TRBJ2-5, the V gene TRBV15; D may be TRBD1 (6 bases). Germline V gene sequence: CDR1 LNHNV, CDR2 YYDKDF (reference sequence). This CDR3 has 15 residues. V lost 0 bases and J 4 bases, leaving 12 bases between the germline ends. The CDR3 sequence is CATSRDRGYIETQYF. The DNA for the CDR3 is TGTGCCACCAGCAGAGACAGGGGATACATAGAGACCCAGTACTTC. The full variable domain, with the rest looked up from reference TRBV15 and TRBJ2-5, is DAMVIQNPRYQVTQFGKPVTLSCSQTLNHNVMYWYQQKSSQAPKLLFHYYDKDFNNEADTPDNFQSRRPNTSFCFLDIRSPGLGDTAMYLCATSRDRGYIETQYFGPGTRLLVL.

This chain uses TRBV9 with TRBJ2-5; 10 nucleotides align to TRBD1. Germline lookup yields CDR1 SGDLS and CDR2 YYNGEE. There are 15 residues in the CDR3. V lost 3 bases and J lost 5; bases outside the gene matches: 7. DNA of the CDR3: TGTGCCAGCAGCGATGGGGACAGGGGTGGCGAGACCCAGTACTTC. Translation: CASSDGDRGGETQYF.

This chain joins TRBV5-1 and TRBJ2-1, with 8 bases lining up with TRBD1. The CDR3 has 15 amino acids. Unmatched junction bases numbered 5, after V lost 4 bases and J lost 2 bases. CDR1 SGHRS and CDR2 YFSETQ come from the germline V gene. The CDR3 DNA reads TGCGCCAGCAGCACCTGGGACAGGACCTACAATGAGCAGTTCTTC. This encodes CASSTWDRTYNEQFF.

The chain has TRBV29-1 and TRBJ2-1, with 10 bases identical to TRBD2. This CDR3 comprises 12 residues. Germline lookup yields CDR1 SQVTM and CDR2 ANQGSEA. V lost 5 bases and J lost 9; bases outside the gene matches: 4. CDR3 bases: TGCAGCGTTCCCGGGACTAGCGCTGAGCAGTTCTTC. Translation gives CSVPGTSAEQFF.

This clone was observed once. The genes are TRBV5-6 and TRBJ2-3; perhaps TRBD1 as D (6 bases). Germline V gives CDR1 SGHDT, CDR2 YYEEEE. The CDR3 runs to 15 residues. V gave up 4 bases and J gave up 3 bases, with 15 bases separating them. CDR3 DNA: TGTGCCAGCAGCCTGGGGGCTGCAGGGACAGATACGCAGTATTTT. Protein product: CASSLGAAGTDTQYF.

V and J are TRBV7-8 and TRBJ2-4; tentatively, D is TRBD1 (5 bases). The germline V and J ends were trimmed by 4 bases and 5 bases, with 15 bases remaining between them. Germline V gene data show CDR1 as SGHVS and CDR2 as FQNEAQ. The CDR3 spans 15 residues. The CDR3 DNA follows: TGTGCCAGCAGCTCTCCCCCAGGGATCGAAAACATTCAGTACTTC. This translates into CASSSPPGIENIQYF.

This clone showed up just once. The chain combines TRBV19 with TRBJ1-5; no firm D call. With 7 bases removed from V and 0 bases from J, the gap between germline ends came to 10 bases. Germline assignment: CDR1 LNHDA and CDR2 SQIVND (reference sequence). CDR3 length equals 14 residues. In DNA form, the CDR3 reads TGTGCCAGTAATACCCAATATAGCAATCAGCCCCAGCATTTT. This codes for CASNTQYSNQPQHF.

The chain recombines TRBV27 with TRBJ2-3; TRBD2 is a possible D gene (6 bases). This CDR3 has 17 residues. Per germline, CDR1 MNHEY and CDR2 SMNVEV (reference sequence). V was pared by 5 bases and J by 3 bases, with 21 bases between. CDR3 in DNA: TGTGCCAGCAGTGCCTTACTAGCCTCCCCTAGGACAGATACGCAGTATTTT. Translating gives CASSALLASPRTDTQYF.

As concerns this clone: At one end the junction does not follow the germline gene, possibly because of a read error. The chain has TRBV6-5 and TRBJ1-2; 8 bases agree with TRBD1. CDR1 MNHEY and CDR2 SVGAGI come from the germline V gene. The CDR3 loop spans 12 amino acids. The CDR3 spells CAGRTGLNGYTF. Written as DNA, the CDR3 is TGTGCCGGCAGGACAGGGCTCAATGGCTACACCTTC.

There are many counts of this clone. The chain couples TRBV28 to TRBJ2-5; maybe TRBD1 (5 bases). The CDR3 consists of 10 residues. Germline V gene lookup returns CDR1 MDHEN and CDR2 SYDVKM. The V and J ends lost 7 bases and 6 bases respectively, with 6 bases between them. Here the CDR3 reads CASKGKTQYF. The DNA of the CDR3 is TGTGCCAGCAAGGGGAAGACCCAGTACTTC.

This chain links TRBV2 with TRBJ2-7; D unclear. The germline CDR1 and CDR2 sequences are SNHLY and FYNNEI. The germline V and J ends were trimmed by 9 bases and 0 bases, with 12 bases remaining between them. This CDR3 has 13 amino acids. CDR3 DNA: TGTGCCAGTTCCCCCCCGGGCTCCTACGAGCAGTACTTC. Translating it yields CASSPPGSYEQYF.

The genes are TRBV29-1 and TRBJ2-7, with D perhaps given as TRBD1 or TRBD2 (5 bases each). Germline V gene data show CDR1 as SQVTM and CDR2 as ANQGSEA. There are 15 residues in the CDR3. V was cut by 2 bases and J by 3 bases, with 17 bases left in between. CDR3 sequence reads: CSVELGVAEGYEQYF. The CDR3 DNA sequence: TGCAGCGTTGAATTGGGGGTAGCTGAGGGCTACGAGCAGTACTTC.

In the case of this clone: The identical CDR3 is also encoded by other nucleotide sequences in the sample. CDR3 nucleotides: TGTGCCAGCAGCTTCCAGGGCTACGAGCAGTACTTC. Residues: CASSFQGYEQYF. V gene TRBV6-5 combines with J gene TRBJ2-7; the D gene is possibly TRBD1 (5 bases). This CDR3 is built from 12 residues. V lost 6 bases and J 3 bases, leaving 9 bases between the germline ends. CDR1 MNHEY and CDR2 SVGAGI come from the germline V gene.

The DNA of the CDR3 is TGTGCCAGCAGCCAAGGATGGATGACGAACGGGGCAGCAGCTAACTATGGCTACACCTTC. Translation gives CASSQGWMTNGAAANYGYTF. The chain is built from TRBV4-2 and TRBJ1-2; D is possibly TRBD1 (5 bases). CDR3 length equals 20 residues. The germline CDR1 and CDR2 sequences are LGHNA and YNFKEQ. V was clipped by 1 base and J by 0 bases, with 24 bases between them.

The chain links TRBV7-9 to TRBJ2-3; 8 positions match TRBD2. CDR1 SEHNR and CDR2 FQNEAQ come from the germline V gene (reference sequence). With V trimmed by 5 bases and J by 5 bases, 9 bases remained unmatched. This CDR3 is built from 15 residues. CDR3 sequence: CASSTLGTSGDTQYF. The CDR3 DNA is TGTGCCAGCAGCACCCTCGGGACTAGTGGAGATACGCAGTATTTT.

CDR3 residues: CASSSTGQGKDEQYF. The CDR3 nucleotides read TGTGCCAGCAGTTCGACGGGACAGGGGAAAGACGAGCAGTACTTC. The chain couples TRBV27 to TRBJ2-7; TRBD1 aligns across 10 bases. Germline V gene lookup returns CDR1 MNHEY and CDR2 SMNVEV (reference sequence). The CDR3 is 15 residues long. Trimming took 4 bases from V and 5 from J; bases not matched to a gene: 8.

This clone came up a few times. The CDR3 protein is CASSPSGRGTGELFF. CDR3 in DNA: TGTGCCAGCAGCCCCAGCGGGAGAGGCACCGGGGAGCTGTTTTTT. The rearrangement joins TRBV13 to TRBJ2-2; 8 bases fit TRBD2. Germline-derived CDR1 and CDR2 are PRHDT and FYEKMQ (reference sequence). The V and J ends lost 5 bases and 4 bases, in that order; junction bases with no gene match: 6. The CDR3 length is 15 residues.

The chain links TRBV30 to TRBJ1-1; TRBD1 matches at 8 bases. With V trimmed by 3 bases and J by 1 base, 25 bases remained unmatched. This CDR3 has 21 amino acids. Germline loops: CDR1 GTSNPN, CDR2 SVGIG (reference sequence). CDR3 in DNA: TGTGCCTGGAGACCCTCATTCCTGGGACAGGAGGGTATACGGGGGAACACTGAAGCTTTCTTT. It yields the protein CAWRPSFLGQEGIRGNTEAFF.

J is TRBJ2-7 and V is TRBV7-9, with TRBD1 identical over 8 bases. J lost 6 bases, V lost 3 bases, and 16 bases had no gene match. The CDR3 has 17 amino acids. Germline V gives CDR1 SEHNR, CDR2 FQNEAQ (reference sequence). Written as DNA, the CDR3 is TGTGCCAGCAGCTTCAGGGGGCCGGAATTCCGTCAGGGCGAGCAGTACTTC. This sequence encodes CASSFRGPEFRQGEQYF.

The chain carries TRBV7-2 and TRBJ2-1, with 12 bases that match TRBD2. This CDR3 comprises 17 residues. The germline V gene encodes CDR1 SGHTA and CDR2 FQGNSA. V trimming: 5 bases; J trimming: 2 bases; junction bases outside the gene matches: 7. CDR3 nucleotide sequence: TGTGCCAGCAGCGTTCTAGCGGGAGGGTGGGCCTACAATGAGCAGTTCTTC. Residues: CASSVLAGGWAYNEQFF.

The V gene is TRBV7-6, the J gene TRBJ2-1, with TRBD2 matching 16 bases. Trimming at V came to 6 bases and at J to 3 bases, leaving 5 bases not matched to a gene. The CDR3 length is 17 residues. In germline, CDR1 is SGHVS, CDR2 FNYEAQ. DNA of the CDR3: TGTGCCAGCAGACCCGGGACTAGCGGGAGGGACTACAATGAGCAGTTCTTC. Translation gives CASRPGTSGRDYNEQFF.

The chain couples TRBV7-9 to TRBJ2-7, with TRBD1 matching over 7 bases. The CDR3 totals 15 residues. Germline V gene data show CDR1 as SEHNR and CDR2 as FQNEAQ (reference sequence). V lost 1 base, J lost 2 bases, and 5 bases stayed unmatched. The CDR3, as DNA: TGTGCCAGCAGCTTAGTACGGGACAGAACCTACGAGCAGTACTTC. Translated: CASSLVRDRTYEQYF.

The gene calls are TRBV6-1 and TRBJ1-4, with D uncertain. Trimming cost V 7 bases and J 6 bases, with 15 bases left between them. CDR3 length equals 14 residues. CDR1 is MNHNS and CDR2 is SASEGT in the germline V gene. The CDR3 region is CASTTHLDDEKLFF. The CDR3 region has the DNA TGTGCCAGCACCACACACTTAGACGATGAAAAACTGTTTTTT.

As for this clone: Different DNA sequences within this sample yield the same CDR3. The chain couples TRBV9 to TRBJ1-5; D perhaps matches TRBD1 (6 bases). There are 14 residues in the CDR3. The V gene lost 3 bases and the J gene lost 1 base, with 8 bases spanning the gap. Germline lookup yields CDR1 SGDLS and CDR2 YYNGEE. The CDR3, as DNA: TGTGCCAGCAGCGGAGGGGGGAGCAATCAGCCCCAGCATTTT. Translating gives CASSGGGSNQPQHF.

The chain links TRBV5-6 to TRBJ2-1, with 11 positions matching TRBD2. This CDR3 is 16 amino acids long. The ends lost 4 bases at V and 7 bases at J; junction bases unmatched: 10. Germline CDR1 is SGHDT and CDR2 is YYEEEE. CDR3 sequence reads: CASSLPLAGVGNEQFF. DNA of the CDR3: TGTGCCAGCAGCCTTCCACTAGCGGGAGTAGGAAATGAGCAGTTCTTC.

V usage is TRBV13 and J usage is TRBJ2-7; the match to TRBD1 covers 9 bases. J was trimmed by 3 bases and V by 5 bases; bases with no gene match: 5. CDR1 is PRHDT and CDR2 is FYEKMQ in the germline V gene (reference sequence). The CDR3 totals 14 residues. The CDR3 DNA reads as TGTGCCAGCAGCAACCGGGACAGGGACTACGAGCAGTACTTC. Its translation: CASSNRDRDYEQYF.